This TCR beta chain was documented in a study of blood T cell repertoires in COVID-19. Study information: PBMCs, B-cell-depleted T cells, or T cells were the source of the cDNA or gDNA that made up the material.

Profiled with immunoSEQ multiplex PCR; TCRdb holds only in-frame clones, not every one. The repertoire has approximately 170,000 clones, roughly nine tenths of them found once; the top ten carry 1.1%. The sample comprised peripheral blood. This TCR came from a man aged 25 to 40 with acute or convalescent COVID-19.

Written as DNA, the CDR3 is TGCGCCAGCAGTGGACAGACGCTTTATGGCTACACCTTC. Translating gives CASSGQTLYGYTF. The chain combines TRBV10-2 with TRBJ1-2; perhaps TRBD1 as D (5 bases). The V gene lost 4 bases and the J gene lost 5 bases, with 11 bases spanning the gap. The CDR3 sequence is 13 residues long. CDR1 is WSHSY, CDR2 SAAADI, per germline.